The entry that follows covers one T cell receptor (beta chain) sequence. This CDR3 comprises 13 residues. CDR1 is SGHTA and CDR2 is FQGNSA in the germline V gene. Trimming left V 7 bases short and J 2 bases short, with 11 bases between. Primers for the PCR totalled 60 Vbeta and 13 Jbeta. Sequencing used immunoSEQ multiplex PCR; TCRdb keeps in-frame clones, though not all of them. The data hold 46,000 or so clones, with approximately 57% observed a single time. This sample was taken from a study of cytomegalovirus exposure and HLA in healthy donors. The TCR originated in a man aged 55 to 69 in good health and CMV-seropositive. The chain couples TRBV7-2 to TRBJ2-5, with TRBD1 as a possible D gene (5 bases). The source material was PBMCs. CDR3 in DNA: TGTGCCAGCACCCTAGGGGTACAAGAGACCCAGTACTTC. It is translated as CASTLGVQETQYF.